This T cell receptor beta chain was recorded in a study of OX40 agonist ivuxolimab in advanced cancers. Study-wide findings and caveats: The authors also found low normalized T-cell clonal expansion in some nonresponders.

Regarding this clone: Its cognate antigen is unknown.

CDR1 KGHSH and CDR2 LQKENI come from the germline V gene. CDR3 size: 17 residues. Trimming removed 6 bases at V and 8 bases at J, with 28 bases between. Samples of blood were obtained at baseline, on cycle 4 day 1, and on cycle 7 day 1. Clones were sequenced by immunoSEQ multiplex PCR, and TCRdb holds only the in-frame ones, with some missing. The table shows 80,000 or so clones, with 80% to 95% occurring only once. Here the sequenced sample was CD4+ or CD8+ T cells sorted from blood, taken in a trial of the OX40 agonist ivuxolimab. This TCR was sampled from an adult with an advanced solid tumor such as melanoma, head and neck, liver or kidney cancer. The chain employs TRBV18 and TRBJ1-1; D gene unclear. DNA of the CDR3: TGTGCCAGCTCCCTAATACCGCCCACCGAGGGCGCATCCGAAGCTTTCTTT. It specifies CASSLIPPTEGASEAFF.